The 5 T cell receptor beta chains in this list originate from one sample, sequenced in a study of technical replicates of blood from a few donors. Generated by immunoSEQ multiplex PCR, the TCRdb table keeps only in-frame clones and is missing some. The table has over 50,000 clones, 97% seen once; the top ten hold 0.15% to 0.25%. Source material: T cells isolated from PBMCs. The receptors derive from a human donor in good health.

Of note for this clone: Other DNA sequences of this sample code for an identical CDR3. V usage is TRBV7-9 and J usage is TRBJ1-1; 7 bases line up with TRBD1. The CDR3 contains 15 residues. Trimming cost V 0 bases and J 2 bases; bases outside gene matches: 3. The germline CDR1 and CDR2 sequences are SEHNR and FQNEAQ (reference sequence). The DNA of the CDR3 is TGTGCCAGCAGCTTAGCTCAGGGGGTAAACACTGAAGCTTTCTTT. Translation gives CASSLAQGVNTEAFF.

V is TRBV5-1 and J is TRBJ1-3, with 11 bases matching TRBD1. J was trimmed by 4 bases and V by 3 bases; bases with no gene match: 9. CDR1 and CDR2 from the germline V gene are SGHRS and YFSETQ. This CDR3 is built from 17 residues. In DNA form, the CDR3 reads TGCGCCAGCAGCTGGGGGACAGGGGGATTTCTAGGAAACACCATATATTTT. Amino acids: CASSWGTGGFLGNTIYF. Full variable domain (missing parts from reference TRBV5-1 and TRBJ1-3): KAGVTQTPRYLIKTRGQQVTLSCSPISGHRSVSWYQQTPGQGLQFLFEYFSETQRNKGNFPGRFSGRQFSNSRSEMNVSTLELGDSALYLCASSWGTGGFLGNTIYFGEGSWLTVV.

The chain has TRBV2 and TRBJ2-7; perhaps TRBD1 as D (5 bases). V was clipped by 0 bases and J by 1 base, with 16 bases between them. This CDR3 has 17 amino acids. Germline V gene sequence: CDR1 SNHLY, CDR2 FYNNEI. In nucleotides, the CDR3 is TGTGCCAGCAGTGAAGCGCTTACCGCAGGGTGGTCCTACGAGCAGTACTTC. It codes for CASSEALTAGWSYEQYF.

The chain links TRBV29-1 to TRBJ2-7, with TRBD1 matching 7 bases. The CDR3 has 14 amino acids. Germline loops: CDR1 SQVTM, CDR2 ANQGSEA. With V trimmed by 3 bases and J by 4 bases, 9 bases remained unmatched. CDR3 sequence reads: CSVELGQARYEQYF. The CDR3 nucleotides are TGCAGCGTTGAGCTCGGACAGGCAAGATACGAGCAGTACTTC.

This clone appeared once. This chain connects TRBV6-6 to TRBJ2-3; 7 bases are a match to TRBD2. Looked up from germline, CDR1 is MNHNY and CDR2 is SVGAGI (reference sequence). V dropped 9 bases and J dropped 1; count of bases not matched to a gene: 7. The CDR3 is 14 amino acids. The CDR3 DNA follows: TGTGCCAGTAAGCGGGACGGAGGCACAGATACGCAGTATTTT. Translation gives CASKRDGGTDTQYF.